This T cell receptor (beta chain) derives from a study of T cell changes during pregnancy in multiple sclerosis. The CDR3 runs 18 residues. The J segment lost 1 base and the V segment lost 4 bases, leaving 13 bases of the junction unmatched. Germline values: CDR1 SGHRS, CDR2 YFSETQ. Using immunoSEQ multiplex PCR, the repertoire was profiled, and TCRdb retains in-frame clones only, with some absent. The data contain around 80,000 clones, around 94% of them singletons. The TCR sequence derives from a female donor in good health, enrolled as a control in a pregnancy study. This chain joins TRBV5-1 and TRBJ1-1; TRBD1 agrees at 10 bases. Sequenced here: peripheral blood, sampled in the second trimester of pregnancy. CDR3 region: CASSPRQGADLSNTEAFF. CDR3 DNA: TGCGCCAGCAGCCCCAGACAGGGGGCGGATCTCTCGAACACTGAAGCTTTCTTT.